One and the same sample provided the 25 T cell receptor beta chains below, sequenced in a study of CD8+CD57+ T cells in acquired aplastic anemia (dated by TCRdb to the late 2010s). TCRdb names Illumina HiSeq 2000 as the instrument used. Profiling of TCR beta VDJ combinations and CDR3 sequences used genomic DNA as the template. The raw public reads went through TCRdb reprocessing: fastp at Q25, MiXCR clone calling, in-frame beta chains kept. Each record represents a unique CDR3 protein, reported with the most common genes and DNA among its rows. This sample is represented by 40,000 to 45,000 distinct CDR3 sequences; 65% to 70% of them were singletons. Under 25% of the sample goes to the ten largest clones. Specimen: sorted CD4+, CD8+, or CD8+CD57+ T cells (not recorded which) from PBMCs. These receptors were obtained from a human donor in good health, serving as a control.

The chain links TRBV19 to TRBJ1-1; 8 positions match TRBD1. The germline V gene encodes CDR1 LNHDA and CDR2 SQIVND (reference sequence). There are 13 residues in the CDR3. The trim removed 11 bases at V and 11 bases at J, leaving 16 bases unmatched. CDR3 loop: CALSGPGGGNAFF. The CDR3, as DNA: TGTGCCCTCTCTGGGCCAGGGGGCGGTAATGCTTTCTTT.

The V and J genes are TRBV15 and TRBJ2-7; D is uncertain. Germline values: CDR1 LNHNV, CDR2 YYDKDF (reference sequence). Deletions cut 0 bases from V and 4 bases from J, with 13 bases between. The CDR3 sequence is 15 residues long. CDR3 protein: CATSRERGLQYEQYF. In DNA form, the CDR3 reads TGTGCCACCAGCAGAGAACGTGGGCTCCAATACGAGCAGTACTTC. Drawing the rest from reference TRBV15 and TRBJ2-7, the complete variable domain is DAMVIQNPRYQVTQFGKPVTLSCSQTLNHNVMYWYQQKSSQAPKLLFHYYDKDFNNEADTPDNFQSRRPNTSFCFLDIRSPGLGDTAMYLCATSRERGLQYEQYFGPGTRLTVT.

This chain connects TRBV24-1 to TRBJ1-2; D ambiguous. Germline assignment: CDR1 KGHDR and CDR2 SFDVKD. The V gene lost 0 bases and the J gene lost 3 bases, with 4 bases spanning the gap. CDR3 length equals 13 residues. The CDR3 coding sequence is TGTGCCACCAGTGATTTGAACCACTATGGCTACACCTTC. Its translation: CATSDLNHYGYTF.

This clonotype was counted a single time. J is TRBJ2-7 and V is TRBV15, with TRBD1 matching 9 bases. Germline values: CDR1 LNHNV, CDR2 YYDKDF (reference sequence). The CDR3 is 16 residues long. With 0 bases clipped from V and 2 bases from J, the junction kept 5 bases outside the gene matches. In nucleotides, the CDR3 is TGTGCCACCAGCAGAGAGGGGACAGGGCTGCCCTACGAGCAGTACTTC. It is translated as CATSREGTGLPYEQYF.

About this clonotype: Relative to the germline gene, one junction end is altered; a read error may explain this. This chain uses TRBV4-1 with TRBJ1-2, with D tentatively TRBD1 (6 bases). Germline V CDR1 and CDR2: MGHRA, YSYEKL. This CDR3 comprises 18 residues. The CDR3 is CASSQRWPVQGENYGHTF. DNA of the CDR3: TGCGCCAGCAGCCAAAGGTGGCCCGTACAGGGAGAGAACTATGGCCACACCTTC.

This clonotype has at least ten counts. The chain uses TRBV6-1 and TRBJ1-4, with 8 bases matching TRBD1. Trimming cost V 7 bases and J 7 bases; bases outside gene matches: 11. Per germline, CDR1 MNHNS and CDR2 SASEGT. This CDR3 spans 15 amino acids. The CDR3 DNA reads as TGTGCCAGCATTCAAGGACAGGGCCGGAGTGAAAAACTGTTTTTT. Amino acids: CASIQGQGRSEKLFF.

This clonotype was picked up many times. This chain links TRBV4-3 with TRBJ1-5; D is unresolved. CDR3 length: 14 residues. Trimming stripped 1 base from V and 2 bases from J, with 6 bases between. Germline loops: CDR1 LGHNA, CDR2 YSLEER. As DNA, the CDR3 is TGCGCCAGCAGCCAAGGGAGGGGCAATCAGCCCCAGCATTTT. Residues: CASSQGRGNQPQHF.

The chain joins TRBV20-1 to TRBJ2-3; the D gene is possibly TRBD2 (5 bases). This CDR3 spans 12 amino acids. Between the trimmed V and J ends, which lost 3 bases and 6 bases, there was a span of 10 bases. In germline, CDR1 is DFQATT, CDR2 SNEGSKA (reference sequence). CDR3 in DNA: TGCAGTGCTAGCCTCAAGCGGGATACGCAGTATTTT. Protein sequence: CSASLKRDTQYF.

The count of this clonotype is one. The V call is TRBV2, the J call TRBJ1-2; D is undetermined. This CDR3 comprises 14 residues. Trimming stripped 4 bases from V and 5 bases from J, with 14 bases between. Germline V gives CDR1 SNHLY, CDR2 FYNNEI. CDR3 nucleotides: TGTGCCAGCAGTGTCCTTGGAGAGATTTATGGCTACACCTTC. Translation: CASSVLGEIYGYTF.

The V gene is TRBV2, the J gene TRBJ2-7; 8 positions match TRBD2. CDR1 and CDR2 (germline): SNHLY, FYNNEI. The V gene end was trimmed by 4 bases and the J gene end by 3 bases; junction bases not matched to a gene: 8. This CDR3 region has 15 residues. CDR3 in DNA: TGTGCCAGCAGTGGGTCGGCCGGGAGGGGCTACGAGCAGTACTTC. Encoded protein: CASSGSAGRGYEQYF.

The chain carries TRBV29-1 and TRBJ1-2; D gene ambiguous. Germline values: CDR1 SQVTM, CDR2 ANQGSEA. V dropped 7 bases and J dropped 4 bases, with 13 bases sitting between them. CDR3 length: 12 residues. In nucleotides, the CDR3 is TGCAGCGCCTTGGACGGAAGCTATGGCTACACCTTC. Encoded protein: CSALDGSYGYTF.

As to this clonotype: A read error may account for a junction end that differs from germline. The rearrangement links TRBV20-1 to TRBJ2-1; 13 bases are shared with TRBD2. Looked up from germline, CDR1 is DFQATT and CDR2 is SNEGSKA (reference sequence). There are 17 residues in the CDR3. In DNA, the CDR3 is TGCAGTGCTAGAGGGGGACTAGCGGGGAGCTCCTACAATGAGCAGCTCTTC. It encodes CSARGGLAGSSYNEQLF.

The chain joins TRBV2 to TRBJ1-5; D remains unclear. The CDR3 runs 15 residues. Between the trimmed V and J ends, which lost 2 bases and 6 bases, there was a span of 14 bases. Germline lookup yields CDR1 SNHLY and CDR2 FYNNEI. The CDR3 here is CASSEIGSGTQPQHF. The CDR3 DNA reads TGTGCCAGCAGTGAAATTGGCTCCGGCACTCAGCCCCAGCATTTT.

V and J are TRBV7-9 and TRBJ1-2; D gene unclear. Germline CDR1 SEHNR, CDR2 FQNEAQ (reference sequence). The CDR3 is 12 residues long. Trimming shortened V by 1 base and J by 5 bases, and 5 bases separated the two germline ends. The CDR3 sequence is CASSLETYGYTF. Here the CDR3 DNA reads TGTGCCAGCAGCTTAGAGACATATGGCTACACCTTC.

V and J are TRBV7-2 and TRBJ1-5; D gene unclear. CDR1 SGHTA and CDR2 FQGNSA come from the germline V gene. The V gene lost 0 bases and the J gene lost 5 bases, with 5 bases spanning the gap. This CDR3 is 13 amino acids long. In nucleotides, the CDR3 is TGTGCCAGCAGCTTAGCAGACCATCAGCCCCAGCATTTT. This gives the protein CASSLADHQPQHF.

V and J are TRBV7-2 and TRBJ1-1; a possible D gene is TRBD1 (5 bases). The CDR3 runs 13 residues. V lost 8 bases and J lost 1, with 11 bases in between. Germline V gene sequence: CDR1 SGHTA, CDR2 FQGNSA. The CDR3 nucleotides read TGTGCCAGCTCCGGACACCCGAACACTGAAGCTTTCTTT. Protein: CASSGHPNTEAFF.

The rearrangement uses TRBV2 and TRBJ2-7; D possibly corresponds to TRBD2 (6 bases). CDR3 length: 13 amino acids. Germline values: CDR1 SNHLY, CDR2 FYNNEI. V dropped 7 bases and J dropped 3 bases, with 13 bases sitting between them. The CDR3 loop reads CASTRGWGYEQYF. The CDR3 DNA is TGTGCCAGCACCCGGGGGTGGGGCTACGAGCAGTACTTC.

The chain links TRBV7-6 to TRBJ2-7; no definite D call. CDR3 length: 13 residues. CDR1 is SGHVS and CDR2 is FNYEAQ in the germline V gene. The CDR3 DNA follows: TGTACCGGCAGCTTGGGTGCGGAATACGAGCAGTACTTC. It encodes CTGSLGAEYEQYF.

The chain employs TRBV7-2 and TRBJ1-2, with TRBD1 matching 8 bases. J lost 6 bases, V lost 6 bases, and 9 bases had no gene match. This CDR3 is 14 amino acids long. Germline CDR1 and CDR2: SGHTA and FQGNSA. The CDR3 nucleotides read TGTGCCAGCAGACCTAACAGGGGGTTCAATGGCTACACCTTC. Protein product: CASRPNRGFNGYTF.

J is TRBJ1-1 and V is TRBV19, with D unresolved. Germline values: CDR1 LNHDA, CDR2 SQIVND (reference sequence). The CDR3 extends over 13 amino acids. V dropped 3 bases and J dropped 1 base, with 6 bases sitting between them. CDR3 region: CASSIFGNTEAFF. The CDR3, as DNA: TGTGCCAGTAGTATTTTCGGGAACACTGAAGCTTTCTTT.

The rearrangement uses TRBV13 and TRBJ1-2, with 10 bases matching TRBD1. This CDR3 has 14 residues. Germline trimming cut 4 bases from V and 3 bases from J; bases unmatched to any gene: 2. Germline V lookup: CDR1 PRHDT, CDR2 FYEKMQ (reference sequence). Here the CDR3 reads CASSWGQGHYGYTF. DNA of the CDR3: TGTGCCAGCAGCTGGGGACAGGGGCACTATGGCTACACCTTC.

The chain joins TRBV7-6 to TRBJ2-7; D gene uncertain. The CDR3 has 13 residues. Trimming removed 5 bases from V and 5 bases from J, with 13 bases in between. Looked up from germline, CDR1 is SGHVS and CDR2 is FNYEAQ. The CDR3 spells CASSPRPRDEQYF. The CDR3 DNA sequence: TGTGCCAGCAGCCCCCGACCTAGGGACGAGCAGTACTTC.

In regard to this clonotype: One end of the junction does not line up with germline, which may come from a read error. The rearrangement links TRBV29-1 to TRBJ1-2; D not certain. The CDR3 is 13 amino acids. CDR1 is SQVTM and CDR2 is ANQGSEA in the germline V gene. In DNA form, the CDR3 reads TGTGCCAGCAGTAGCCAGTGGGACTATGGCTACACCTTC. It encodes CASSSQWDYGYTF.

The chain carries TRBV12-3 or TRBV12-4 and TRBJ1-2, with TRBD1 as a possible D gene (5 bases). The CDR3 runs to 15 residues. V was trimmed by 6 bases and J by 2 bases, leaving 16 bases between them. The CDR3: CASRTLSSGNYGYTF. In DNA form, the CDR3 reads TGTGCCAGCAGGACCTTATCATCAGGGAACTATGGCTACACCTTC.

This clonotype has ten or more counts. The chain links TRBV9 to TRBJ2-3; the D is unclear. The V end was cut by 3 bases, the J end by 0 bases, with 5 bases between. CDR3 length: 13 residues. Germline lookup yields CDR1 SGDLS and CDR2 YYNGEE. The CDR3 nucleotides are TGTGCCAGCAGCGCGACTAGCACAGATACGCAGTATTTT. Amino acids: CASSATSTDTQYF.